These 20 T cell receptor beta chains came from one sample sequenced in a study of blood T cell repertoires in COVID-19 (TCRdb year 2020). The method behind the library was the immunoSEQ multiplex PCR assay. Held by TCRdb, this immuneACCESS table contains in-frame sequences only and omits some clones. Under half of the omission traces to an unresolved V gene where checked; the cause of the rest is unknown. This sample holds around 54,000 clones; 90% were observed only once. The ten largest make up around 3.2% of the sample. Sequences were obtained from peripheral blood. These TCRs come from a human donor in a cohort sampled during active COVID-19.

J is TRBJ2-4 and V is TRBV19; 10 bases are shared with TRBD1. CDR1 LNHDA and CDR2 SQIVND come from the germline V gene (reference sequence). With V trimmed by 7 bases and J by 2 bases, 5 bases remained unmatched. The CDR3 covers 15 residues. The CDR3 DNA reads as TGTGCCAGTAAGGGGGACAGGGGCACCAAAAACATTCAGTACTTC. Protein: CASKGDRGTKNIQYF.

The V and J genes are TRBV4-1 and TRBJ2-1, with 11 bases matching TRBD2. The CDR3 contains 17 residues. The V and J ends lost 4 bases and 5 bases, in that order; junction bases with no gene match: 10. Germline-derived CDR1 and CDR2 are MGHRA and YSYEKL. The CDR3 loop reads CASSLGVSGRGNNEQFF. The CDR3 nucleotides read TGCGCCAGCAGCCTCGGCGTTAGCGGGAGGGGGAACAATGAGCAGTTCTTC.

This rearrangement joins TRBV5-5 to TRBJ2-3; TRBD1 matches at 12 bases. The germline V gene encodes CDR1 SGHKS and CDR2 YYEKEE (reference sequence). The V and J ends lost 0 bases and 6 bases, in that order; junction bases with no gene match: 8. The CDR3 is 17 amino acids. CDR3 DNA: TGTGCCAGCAGCTTGGTTCCGGGACAGGGGGCGGGGGATACGCAGTATTTT. Its translation is CASSLVPGQGAGDTQYF.

This chain joins TRBV7-9 and TRBJ2-7, with D maybe TRBD2 (5 bases). V gave up 5 bases and J gave up 2 bases, with 19 bases separating them. This CDR3 is built from 16 residues. Germline CDR1 is SEHNR and CDR2 is FQNEAQ (reference sequence). The CDR3 reads CASSPLETKAAYEQYF. CDR3 in DNA: TGTGCCAGCAGCCCTCTGGAGACCAAAGCGGCCTACGAGCAGTACTTC.

The rearrangement links TRBV11-2 to TRBJ2-5; 8 bases map to TRBD2. In germline, CDR1 is SGHAT, CDR2 FQNNGV. The CDR3 contains 14 residues. After removal of 4 bases from V and 5 bases from J, the junction contained 6 bases not matched to a gene. The DNA for the CDR3 is TGTGCCAGCAGCTCGGGACTAGTGCCGGAGACCCAGTACTTC. It encodes CASSSGLVPETQYF. Filled out from reference TRBV11-2 and TRBJ2-5, the complete variable domain reads EAGVAQSPRYKIIEKRQSVAFWCNPISGHATLYWYQQILGQGPKLLIQFQNNGVVDDSQLPKDRFSAERLKGVDSTLKIQPAKLEDSAVYLCASSSGLVPETQYFGPGTRLLVL.

The chain is built from TRBV28 and TRBJ1-1; D unclear. The CDR3 covers 12 residues. The germline V gene encodes CDR1 MDHEN and CDR2 SYDVKM. CDR3 DNA sequence: TGTACAAGCGGTAGAATGAACACTGAAGCTTTCTTT. It is translated as CTSGRMNTEAFF.

The V call is TRBV9, the J call TRBJ2-3; 7 bases line up with TRBD2. The V segment lost 0 bases and the J segment 2 bases; nucleotides outside the gene matches: 9. This CDR3 comprises 17 residues. Per the germline V gene, CDR1 is SGDLS and CDR2 is YYNGEE. CDR3 residues: CASSVAGTGGLTDTQYF. The CDR3 DNA reads as TGTGCCAGCAGCGTAGCTGGGACGGGAGGCCTCACAGATACGCAGTATTTT.

The chain couples TRBV4-1 to TRBJ2-1; 10 bases line up with TRBD1. Germline V gene lookup returns CDR1 MGHRA and CDR2 YSYEKL. Trimming cost V 0 bases and J 7 bases; bases outside gene matches: 3. The CDR3 covers 15 residues. The CDR3 nucleotides read TGCGCCAGCAGCCAAGAGGACAGGGGGAATAATGAGCAGTTCTTC. It translates to CASSQEDRGNNEQFF.

The chain carries TRBV28 and TRBJ1-1; D uncertain. The V end lost 3 bases, the J end lost 4 bases, and 12 bases lay between the germline ends. This CDR3 comprises 14 residues. Germline V lookup: CDR1 MDHEN, CDR2 SYDVKM. The CDR3 sequence is CASSFLSGSTEAFF. The CDR3 DNA reads TGTGCCAGCAGTTTTTTGAGTGGTAGCACTGAAGCTTTCTTT. The whole variable domain, remainder taken from reference TRBV28 and TRBJ1-1, is DVKVTQSSRYLVKRTGEKVFLECVQDMDHENMFWYRQDPGLGLRLIYFSYDVKMKEKGDIPEGYSVSREKKERFSLILESASTNQTSMYLCASSFLSGSTEAFFGQGTRLTVV.

This rearrangement joins TRBV30 to TRBJ2-7, with D possibly matching TRBD2 (6 bases). V was shortened by 1 base and J by 4 bases, with 11 bases between the two germline ends. Germline assignment: CDR1 GTSNPN and CDR2 SVGIG (reference sequence). The CDR3 sequence is 13 residues long. This CDR3 reads CAWSAGGTYEQYF. The CDR3 region has the DNA TGTGCCTGGAGTGCGGGCGGGACTTACGAGCAGTACTTC.

This chain uses TRBV24-1 with TRBJ2-1, with D unclear. V gave up 2 bases and J gave up 0 bases, with 7 bases separating them. The germline gives CDR1 KGHDR, CDR2 SFDVKD. CDR3 length: 15 amino acids. The CDR3, as DNA: TGTGCCACCAGTGATTGGCAAAGCTCCTACAATGAGCAGTTCTTC. It yields the protein CATSDWQSSYNEQFF.

This chain joins TRBV9 and TRBJ1-1, with 9 bases aligning to TRBD1. The CDR3 is made up of 14 amino acids. CDR1 is SGDLS, CDR2 YYNGEE, per germline. The V segment lost 0 bases and the J segment 3 bases; nucleotides outside the gene matches: 0. The CDR3 coding sequence is TGTGCCAGCAGCGTAGGACAGGGGGACACTGAAGCTTTCTTT. Its protein is CASSVGQGDTEAFF.

V is TRBV4-2 and J is TRBJ2-3; 8 nucleotides match TRBD2. The CDR3 has 18 amino acids. The germline V gene has CDR1 LGHNA and CDR2 YNFKEQ. Trimming took 1 base from V and 0 from J; bases not matched to a gene: 9. The CDR3 is CASSQAILAGPSTDTQYF. DNA for the CDR3: TGTGCCAGCAGCCAAGCCATTCTAGCGGGTCCTAGCACAGATACGCAGTATTTT.

The chain joins TRBV28 to TRBJ2-4, with a tentative D call TRBD1 (5 bases). This CDR3 spans 16 amino acids. V was shortened by 7 bases and J by 0 bases, with 16 bases between the two germline ends. The germline gives CDR1 MDHEN, CDR2 SYDVKM. CDR3 DNA sequence: TGTGCCAGCAACCCGTCGACAGATTTAGCCAAAAACATTCAGTACTTC. Translating it yields CASNPSTDLAKNIQYF.

This clone has only one observation. The chain uses TRBV19 and TRBJ2-2, with 8 positions matching TRBD2. V dropped 6 bases and J dropped 6; count of bases not matched to a gene: 18. Germline CDR1 is LNHDA and CDR2 is SQIVND (reference sequence). This CDR3 region has 18 residues. The CDR3 sequence is CASRRGQRGGLDPGELFF. The CDR3 DNA is TGTGCCAGTAGGCGGGGGCAGCGAGGGGGACTAGACCCCGGGGAGCTGTTTTTT.

The gene calls are TRBV3-1 (or the pseudogene TRBV3-2) and TRBJ2-2; tentatively, D is TRBD2 (6 bases). This CDR3 contains 15 residues. The V and J ends lost 4 bases and 2 bases respectively, with 11 bases between them. Germline V gives CDR1 LGHDT, CDR2 YNNKEL (reference sequence). The CDR3 sequence: CASSRAGTNTGELFF. Here the CDR3 DNA reads TGTGCCAGCAGCCGGGCCGGGACTAACACCGGGGAGCTGTTTTTT.

This clone was picked up one time. This chain joins TRBV5-1 and TRBJ1-1; no definite D call. Germline-derived CDR1 and CDR2 are SGHRS and YFSETQ. V lost 4 bases and J 1 base, leaving 14 bases between the germline ends. This CDR3 region has 15 residues. CDR3 sequence: CASSPSGSGNTEAFF. The CDR3 nucleotides read TGCGCCAGCAGCCCTTCCGGTTCTGGGAACACTGAAGCTTTCTTT.

The chain recombines TRBV10-2 with TRBJ2-7; 12 bases are shared with TRBD2. The CDR3 has 13 residues. Germline CDR1 reads WSHSY; CDR2 reads SAAADI. V lost 10 bases and J lost 3; bases outside the gene matches: 4. CDR3: CATLAGGDYEQYF. DNA for the CDR3: TGCGCCACCCTAGCGGGAGGGGACTACGAGCAGTACTTC.

The chain combines TRBV19 with TRBJ2-3; TRBD1 is a possible D gene (6 bases). The V gene lost 6 bases and the J gene lost 3 bases, with 13 bases spanning the gap. The CDR3 is 14 residues long. Germline V lookup: CDR1 LNHDA, CDR2 SQIVND (reference sequence). This CDR3 reads CASRTGSGTDTQYF. Here the CDR3 DNA reads TGTGCCAGTAGGACAGGATCGGGAACAGATACGCAGTATTTT.

The chain has TRBV27 and TRBJ2-7; 7 positions agree with TRBD1. CDR3 length equals 15 residues. V shed 5 bases, J shed 5 bases, and the junction held 12 bases outside the gene matches. Germline V gene lookup returns CDR1 MNHEY and CDR2 SMNVEV (reference sequence). CDR3 sequence (DNA): TGTGCCAGCAGTAAAGGACAGGAGTACAGGAACGAGCAGTACTTC. Translating it yields CASSKGQEYRNEQYF.